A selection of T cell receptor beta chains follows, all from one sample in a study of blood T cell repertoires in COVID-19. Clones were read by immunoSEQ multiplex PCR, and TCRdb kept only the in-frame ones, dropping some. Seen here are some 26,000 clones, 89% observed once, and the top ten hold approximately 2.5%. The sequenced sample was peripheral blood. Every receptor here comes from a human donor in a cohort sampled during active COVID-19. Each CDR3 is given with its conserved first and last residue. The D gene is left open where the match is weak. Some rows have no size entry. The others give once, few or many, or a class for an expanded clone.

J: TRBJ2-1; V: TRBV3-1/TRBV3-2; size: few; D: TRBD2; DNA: TGTGCCAGCAGCCAAGGTGTAGCGGGGACCCATGAGCAGTTCTTC; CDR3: CASSQGVAGTHEQFF
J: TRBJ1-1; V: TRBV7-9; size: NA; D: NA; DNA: TGTGCCAGCAGCTTAGTCTTGAACACTGAAGCTTTCTTT; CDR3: CASSLVLNTEAFF
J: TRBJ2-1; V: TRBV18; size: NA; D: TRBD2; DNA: TGTGCCAGCTCACCTTCGCTAGCGGCTTACAATGAGCAGTTCTTC; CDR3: CASSPSLAAYNEQFF
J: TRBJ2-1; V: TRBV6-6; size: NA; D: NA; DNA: TGTGCCAGCAGCAGGGGAATCTCCCATGAGCAGTTCTTC; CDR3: CASSRGISHEQFF
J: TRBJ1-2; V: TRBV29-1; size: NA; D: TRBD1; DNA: TGCAGCGTGGGACAGGACTACTATGGCTACACCTTC; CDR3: CSVGQDYYGYTF
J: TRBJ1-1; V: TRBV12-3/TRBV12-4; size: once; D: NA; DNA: TGTGCCAGCAGTTTTACAGGGAAGGCTTTCTTT; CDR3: CASSFTGKAFF
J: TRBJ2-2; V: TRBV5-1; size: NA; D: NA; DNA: TGCGCCAGCACCTTGGACGGAGCAAACACCGGGGAGCTGTTTTTT; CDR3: CASTLDGANTGELFF
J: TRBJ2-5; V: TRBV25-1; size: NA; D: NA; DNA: TGTGCCAGCAGTGATGCAGGGGTGGAGACCCAGTACTTC; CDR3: CASSDAGVETQYF
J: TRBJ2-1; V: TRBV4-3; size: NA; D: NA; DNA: TGCGCCAGCAGCCCCAGTCGGGACTTTTTAGACAATGAGCAGTTCTTC; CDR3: CASSPSRDFLDNEQFF
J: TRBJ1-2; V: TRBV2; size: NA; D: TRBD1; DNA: TGTGCCAGCAGTGGACAGGGGTTTGGGGGCTATGGCTACACCTTC; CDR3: CASSGQGFGGYGYTF
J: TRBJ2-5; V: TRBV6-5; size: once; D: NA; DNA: TGTGCCAGCAGTTACTCGAGAGAGGTCCGGGAGACCCAGTACTTC; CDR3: CASSYSREVRETQYF
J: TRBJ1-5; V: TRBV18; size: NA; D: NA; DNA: TGTGCCAGCTCACCGAATTACGCCCGGGAGGGCAATCAGCCCCAGCATTTT; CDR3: CASSPNYAREGNQPQHF
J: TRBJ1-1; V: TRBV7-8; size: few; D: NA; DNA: TGTGCCAGCAGCTTAGGGGAGGGGAAAGTAGGCACTGAAGCTTTCTTT; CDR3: CASSLGEGKVGTEAFF
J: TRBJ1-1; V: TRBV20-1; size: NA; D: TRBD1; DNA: TGCAGTGCTACTGACAGGGCCCGCGGTAGCACTGAAGCTTTCTTT; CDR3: CSATDRARGSTEAFF
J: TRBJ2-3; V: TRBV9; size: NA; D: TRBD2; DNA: TGTGCCAGCAGCGCCTTAGCGGGGGGGGGCACAGATACGCAGTATTTT; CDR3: CASSALAGGGTDTQYF
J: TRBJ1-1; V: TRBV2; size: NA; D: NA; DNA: TGTGCCAGCAGCCAAACCGGGAACACTGAAGCTTTCTTT; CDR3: CASSQTGNTEAFF
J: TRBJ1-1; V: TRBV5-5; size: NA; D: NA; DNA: TGTGCCAGCAGCTGGGGCATACTGAGGACTGAAGCTTTCTTT; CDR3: CASSWGILRTEAFF
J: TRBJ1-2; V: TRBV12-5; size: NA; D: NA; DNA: TGTGCTAGTGGTTTGGTTGGGCAGGGCCATGGCTACACCTTC; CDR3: CASGLVGQGHGYTF
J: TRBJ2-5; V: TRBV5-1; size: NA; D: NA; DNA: TGCGCCAGCAGCTTGGCGGGGGACGAGACCCAGTACTTC; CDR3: CASSLAGDETQYF
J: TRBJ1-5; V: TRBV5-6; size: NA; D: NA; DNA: TGTGCCAGCAGCCCCCAGTCGGGGTTTAGTCAGCCCCAGCATTTT; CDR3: CASSPQSGFSQPQHF
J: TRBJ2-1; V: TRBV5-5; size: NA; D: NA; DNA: TGTGCCAGCAGCTTGGCCCTCTCACCCACTCAGGACAATGAGCAGTTCTTC; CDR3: CASSLALSPTQDNEQFF
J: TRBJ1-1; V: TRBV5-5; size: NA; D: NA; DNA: TGTGCCAGCAGCTTGGGGCGGAAGAACACTGAAGCTTTCTTT; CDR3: CASSLGRKNTEAFF
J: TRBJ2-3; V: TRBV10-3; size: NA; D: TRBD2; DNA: TGTGCCATCAGTGATCAGCGGGGGGGCACAGATACGCAGTATTTT; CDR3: CAISDQRGGTDTQYF
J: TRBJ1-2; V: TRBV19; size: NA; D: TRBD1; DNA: TGTGCCAGTAGTTCGACGGACAGGAGTTACTATGGCTACACCTTC; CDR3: CASSSTDRSYYGYTF
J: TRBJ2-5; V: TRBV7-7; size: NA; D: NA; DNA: TGTGCTAGCAGCATAGGGAGAGTTTTCCAAGAGACCCAGTACTTC; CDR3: CASSIGRVFQETQYF
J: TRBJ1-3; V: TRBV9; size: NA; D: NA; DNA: TGTGCCAGCAGTGAGGGTCCACACTCTGGAAACACCATATATTTT; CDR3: CASSEGPHSGNTIYF
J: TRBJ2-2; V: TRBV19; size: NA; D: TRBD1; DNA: TGTGCCAGTAGTTACGGTCGACAGGGTATCACCGGGGAGCTGTTTTTT; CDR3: CASSYGRQGITGELFF
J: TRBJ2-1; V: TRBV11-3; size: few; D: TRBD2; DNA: TGTGCCAGCAGCAAGACTGGGCTGTTAGCGGGGACCTCATGGAATGAGCAGTTCTTC; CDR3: CASSKTGLLAGTSWNEQFF
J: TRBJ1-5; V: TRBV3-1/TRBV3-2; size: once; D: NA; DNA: TGTGCCAGCAGCCAAGCGGGAGGTGGGCAGCCCCAGCATTTT; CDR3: CASSQAGGGQPQHF
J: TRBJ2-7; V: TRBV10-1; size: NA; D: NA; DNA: TGCGCCAGCAGTGAAGGGGGGGGGTCGTCGCAGTACTTC; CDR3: CASSEGGGSSQYF
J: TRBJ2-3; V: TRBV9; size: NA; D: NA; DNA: TGTGCCAGCAGCCCCGGGGTTACCACAGATACGCAGTATTTT; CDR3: CASSPGVTTDTQYF
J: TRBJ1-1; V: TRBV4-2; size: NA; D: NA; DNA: TGTGCCAGCAGCCAAGAACCGATTACTACTGAAGCTTTCTTT; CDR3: CASSQEPITTEAFF
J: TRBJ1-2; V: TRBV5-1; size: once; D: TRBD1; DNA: TGCGCCAGCAGCTGGGACAGGGTAAAGGAGCCGGTGCGTGGCTACACCTTC; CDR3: CASSWDRVKEPVRGYTF
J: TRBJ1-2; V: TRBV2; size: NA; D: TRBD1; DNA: TGTGCCAGCAGAATGGACAGGATAGGTTACTATGGCTACACCTTC; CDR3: CASRMDRIGYYGYTF
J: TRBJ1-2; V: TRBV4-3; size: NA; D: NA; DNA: TGCGCCAGCAGCCTATCAAGGGGAGGCTACACCTTC; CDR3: CASSLSRGGYTF
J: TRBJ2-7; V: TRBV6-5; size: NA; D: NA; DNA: TGTGCCAGCAACGCCGGGATCCCGAGCTCCTACGAGCAGTACTTC; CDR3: CASNAGIPSSYEQYF
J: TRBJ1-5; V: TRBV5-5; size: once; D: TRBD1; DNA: TGTGCCAGCAGCTGGGCGGGACAGAATAATCAGCCCCAGCATTTT; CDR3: CASSWAGQNNQPQHF
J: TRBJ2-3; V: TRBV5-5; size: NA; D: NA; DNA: TGTGCCAGCAGCTTGGGGGGCGCCGATACGCAGTATTTT; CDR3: CASSLGGADTQYF
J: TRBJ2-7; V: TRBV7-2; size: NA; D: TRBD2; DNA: TGTGCCAGCAGATGGGGGGGAGACGAGCAGTACTTC; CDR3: CASRWGGDEQYF
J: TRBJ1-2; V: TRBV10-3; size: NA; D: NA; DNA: TGTGCCATCAGTGAGTCGATGAGTAACTATGGCTACACCTTC; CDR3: CAISESMSNYGYTF
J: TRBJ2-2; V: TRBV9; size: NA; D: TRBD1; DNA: TGTGCCAGCACGACAGGGGCCGGGGAGCTGTTTTTT; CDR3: CASTTGAGELFF
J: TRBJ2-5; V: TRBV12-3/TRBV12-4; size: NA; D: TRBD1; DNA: TGTGCCAGCAGCCCCGGACAGGGGGAGACCCAGTACTTC; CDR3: CASSPGQGETQYF
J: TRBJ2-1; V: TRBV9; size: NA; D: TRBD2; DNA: TGTGCCAGCAGCGTAGATGCGGGACTAGCGGGGAACGGTGAGCAGTTCTTC; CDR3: CASSVDAGLAGNGEQFF
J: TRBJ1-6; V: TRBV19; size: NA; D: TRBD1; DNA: TGTGCCAGTAGTCGCTCCGACAGGGGGACACCCCTCCACTTT; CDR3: CASSRSDRGTPLHF
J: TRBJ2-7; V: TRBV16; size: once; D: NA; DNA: TGTGCCAGCAGCCAAAAAGGTGCAGGGAGGCACGAGCAGTACTTC; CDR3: CASSQKGAGRHEQYF
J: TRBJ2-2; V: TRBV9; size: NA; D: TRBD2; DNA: TGTGCCAGCCGGGGGGCCAGCGGGGGGGCCTTGGTTAACACCGGGGAGCTGTTTTTT; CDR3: CASRGASGGALVNTGELFF
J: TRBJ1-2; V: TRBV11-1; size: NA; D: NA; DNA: TGTGCCAGCAGCCCCGGAGTCGGCGGTGGCTACACCTTC; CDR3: CASSPGVGGGYTF
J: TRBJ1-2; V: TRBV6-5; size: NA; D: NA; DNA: TGTGCCAGCACCTACGGCGGGGGTGGAGCTGGCTACACCTTC; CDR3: CASTYGGGGAGYTF
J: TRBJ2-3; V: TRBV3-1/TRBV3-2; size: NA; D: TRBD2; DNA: TGTGCCAGCAGCCCCTCCCTAGCGGGGAGCACAGATACGCAGTATTTT; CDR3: CASSPSLAGSTDTQYF
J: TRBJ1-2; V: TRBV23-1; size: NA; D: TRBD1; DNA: TGCGCCAGCAGTCGGATACAGGGGAATTATGGCTACACCTTC; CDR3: CASSRIQGNYGYTF
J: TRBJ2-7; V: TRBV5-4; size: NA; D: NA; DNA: TGTGCCAGCAGCTTGGTGTCGGGGGGCGGCGAGCAGTACTTC; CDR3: CASSLVSGGGEQYF
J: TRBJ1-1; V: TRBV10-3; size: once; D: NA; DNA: TGTGCCATCAGTGGATTAACTATCGGCAGGGCGGCCACTGAAGCTTTCTTT; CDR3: CAISGLTIGRAATEAFF
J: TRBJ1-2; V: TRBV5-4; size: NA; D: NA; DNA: TGTGCCAGCAGCTTGGACGCAACGGGGGGCTACACCTTC; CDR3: CASSLDATGGYTF
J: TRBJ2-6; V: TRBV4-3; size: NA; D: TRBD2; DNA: TGCGCCAGCAGCCAGGAAAGCGGGGGGGTTGCTGGGGCCAACGTCCTGACTTTC; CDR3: CASSQESGGVAGANVLTF
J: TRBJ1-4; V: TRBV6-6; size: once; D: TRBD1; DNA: TGTGCCAGCCGGGGACAGGGGACCGGGGAAAAACTGTTTTTT; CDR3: CASRGQGTGEKLFF
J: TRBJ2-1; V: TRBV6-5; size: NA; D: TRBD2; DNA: TGTGCCAGCAGTTACGGGCTAGCGGGGGACAATGAGCAGTTCTTC; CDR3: CASSYGLAGDNEQFF
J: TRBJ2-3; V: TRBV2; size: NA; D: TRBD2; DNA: TGTGCCAGCAGTGAAGGGTGGACTAGCGGGGGGGTGGCTACGCAGTATTTT; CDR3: CASSEGWTSGGVATQYF
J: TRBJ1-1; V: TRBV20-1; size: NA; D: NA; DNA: TGCAGTGCTAGCCCCCCCGGTCGTGCTTTCTTT; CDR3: CSASPPGRAFF
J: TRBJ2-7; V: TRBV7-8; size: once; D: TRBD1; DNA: TGTGCCAGCAGCCGCGACAGGGAGAAGGATCAGCAGTACTTC; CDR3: CASSRDREKDQQYF
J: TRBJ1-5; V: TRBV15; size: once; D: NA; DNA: TGTGCCACCAGCAGAGAACAGAGATATCAGCCCCAGCATTTT; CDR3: CATSREQRYQPQHF